This T cell receptor (beta chain) was observed in a study of T cell changes during pregnancy in multiple sclerosis. Concerning this clone itself: Other DNA sequences in the same sample also yield this CDR3.

Libraries were prepared by immunoSEQ multiplex PCR; TCRdb keeps only in-frame clonotypes and omits some of them. The table includes around 69,000 clones, 90% to 95% detected once. CDR1 is SQVTM and CDR2 is ANQGSEA in the germline V gene. The V and J ends lost 7 bases and 0 bases, in that order; junction bases with no gene match: 2. The CDR3 has 12 amino acids. The source material was peripheral blood, sampled in the third trimester of pregnancy. The sequence was obtained from a female donor with multiple sclerosis, enrolled in a pregnancy study. V gene TRBV29-1 combines with J gene TRBJ1-1; 7 bases fit TRBD1. CDR3 nucleotide sequence: TGCAGCGGGGGACAGTTGAACACTGAAGCTTTCTTT. Residues: CSGGQLNTEAFF.